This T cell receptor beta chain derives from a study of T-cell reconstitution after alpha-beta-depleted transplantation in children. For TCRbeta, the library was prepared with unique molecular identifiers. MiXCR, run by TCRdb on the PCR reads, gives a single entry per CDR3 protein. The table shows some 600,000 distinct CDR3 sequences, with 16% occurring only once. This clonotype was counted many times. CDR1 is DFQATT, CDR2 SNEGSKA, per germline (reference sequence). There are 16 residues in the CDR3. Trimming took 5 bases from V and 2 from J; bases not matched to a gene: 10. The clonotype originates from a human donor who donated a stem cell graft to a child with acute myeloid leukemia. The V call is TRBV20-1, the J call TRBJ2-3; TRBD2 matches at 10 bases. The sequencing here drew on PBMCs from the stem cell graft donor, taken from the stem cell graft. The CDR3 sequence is CSASPSGGIFTDTQYF. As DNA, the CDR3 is TGCAGTGCTTCACCTAGCGGGGGAATCTTCACAGATACGCAGTATTTT.